Shown below are 28 T cell receptor beta chains from a single sample sequenced in a study of blood T cell repertoires in COVID-19. Some clones are missing from TCRdb's copy, which holds only in-frame ones; the method was immunoSEQ multiplex PCR. The data hold about 300,000 clones, with around 86% observed a single time. Sequencing was carried out using PBMCs or T cells enriched from blood (not recorded which). These receptors were obtained from a man in his thirties or forties who had recovered from COVID-19.

Here the CDR3 reads CASTPRTGQNTEAFF. The CDR3 DNA follows: TGTGCCAGCACCCCTAGGACAGGCCAGAACACTGAAGCTTTCTTT. V gene TRBV28 combines with J gene TRBJ1-1; 7 nucleotides agree with TRBD1. From germline, CDR1 is MDHEN and CDR2 SYDVKM. V trimming: 7 bases; J trimming: 1 base; junction bases outside the gene matches: 9. This CDR3 spans 15 amino acids.

V and J are TRBV27 and TRBJ1-4; no definite D call. The germline gives CDR1 MNHEY, CDR2 SMNVEV (reference sequence). CDR3 length equals 14 residues. Trimming shortened V by 2 bases and J by 6 bases, and 10 bases separated the two germline ends. This chain's CDR3 is CASSLGSRDEKLFF. CDR3 coding DNA: TGTGCCAGCAGTTTAGGGTCGAGGGATGAAAAACTGTTTTTT.

The V gene is TRBV28, the J gene TRBJ1-2, with 8 bases aligning to TRBD1. Germline CDR1 reads MDHEN; CDR2 reads SYDVKM. The CDR3 runs to 13 residues. The V gene end was trimmed by 6 bases and the J gene end by 4 bases; junction bases not matched to a gene: 4. The CDR3 sequence is CASRDRVSYGYTF. The CDR3 nucleotides are TGTGCCAGCAGGGACAGGGTGAGCTATGGCTACACCTTC.

The chain is built from TRBV6-5 and TRBJ2-7; TRBD1 aligns across 7 bases. Looked up from germline, CDR1 is MNHEY and CDR2 is SVGAGI. This CDR3 spans 12 amino acids. The J segment lost 2 bases and the V segment lost 9 bases, leaving 4 bases of the junction unmatched. The CDR3 loop reads CASATGTYEQYF. CDR3 DNA sequence: TGTGCCAGTGCGACAGGGACCTACGAGCAGTACTTC.

In DNA form, the CDR3 reads TGTGCCAGCAGTCGGGAACAGGGACAGCCCCAGCATTTT. Amino acid sequence: CASSREQGQPQHF. The chain couples TRBV28 to TRBJ1-5, with D perhaps matching TRBD1 (6 bases). The germline V gene has CDR1 MDHEN and CDR2 SYDVKM. V lost 5 bases to trimming and J lost 7 bases, with 12 bases between them. The CDR3 length is 13 residues.

This clone was found a few times. This chain links TRBV4-1 with TRBJ1-4; 8 bases align to TRBD1. Trimming cost V 3 bases and J 3 bases; bases outside gene matches: 6. Germline V CDR1 and CDR2: MGHRA, YSYEKL. This CDR3 has 16 amino acids. This CDR3 reads CASSHLDRGPNEKLFF. Here the CDR3 DNA reads TGCGCCAGCAGCCACCTCGACAGGGGCCCTAATGAAAAACTGTTTTTT.

The chain carries TRBV5-1 and TRBJ1-1; no firm D call. Germline CDR1 and CDR2: SGHRS and YFSETQ. Between the trimmed V and J ends, which lost 4 bases and 8 bases, there was a span of 12 bases. This CDR3 has 12 amino acids. The CDR3 sequence: CASSPPGPEAFF. The CDR3 coding sequence is TGCGCCAGCAGCCCACCGGGTCCCGAAGCTTTCTTT.

This clone was detected only once. V gene TRBV7-9 combines with J gene TRBJ1-2; 7 nucleotides match TRBD1. V lost 3 bases and J lost 0; bases outside the gene matches: 4. The germline gives CDR1 SEHNR, CDR2 FQNEAQ (reference sequence). This CDR3 is built from 15 residues. CDR3 amino acids: CASSFGTAANYGYTF. As DNA, the CDR3 is TGTGCCAGCAGCTTCGGGACAGCGGCTAACTATGGCTACACCTTC. The entire variable domain, with the rest obtained from reference TRBV7-9 and TRBJ1-2, is as follows: DTGVSQNPRHKITKRGQNVTFRCDPISEHNRLYWYRQTLGQGPEFLTYFQNEAQLEKSRLLSDRFSAERPKGSFSTLEIQRTEQGDSAMYLCASSFGTAANYGYTFGSGTRLTVV.

In its sample, this clone was seen once. The chain joins TRBV3-1 (or the pseudogene TRBV3-2) to TRBJ1-4; D possibly corresponds to TRBD1 (6 bases). The germline V and J ends were trimmed by 4 bases and 2 bases, with 8 bases remaining between them. This CDR3 region has 14 residues. Germline V CDR1 and CDR2: LGHDT, YNNKEL (reference sequence). CDR3 in amino acids: CASSLGHTNEKLFF. In DNA, the CDR3 is TGTGCCAGCAGCCTGGGACACACTAATGAAAAACTGTTTTTT.

The rearrangement joins TRBV15 to TRBJ2-7, with TRBD1 matching 7 bases. J gave up 6 bases and V 9 bases, and 5 bases lay outside the gene matches. This CDR3 contains 11 residues. Looked up from germline, CDR1 is LNHNV and CDR2 is YYDKDF (reference sequence). The CDR3 DNA reads as TGTGCCACTCGACAGGGAAGCGAGCAGTACTTC. It specifies CATRQGSEQYF. The variable domain in full, completed from reference TRBV15 and TRBJ2-7, reads DAMVIQNPRYQVTQFGKPVTLSCSQTLNHNVMYWYQQKSSQAPKLLFHYYDKDFNNEADTPDNFQSRRPNTSFCFLDIRSPGLGDTAMYLCATRQGSEQYFGPGTRLTVT.

V gene TRBV4-1 combines with J gene TRBJ2-1, with 7 bases matching TRBD1. This CDR3 contains 17 residues. Germline CDR1 is MGHRA and CDR2 is YSYEKL. V dropped 2 bases and J dropped 0; count of bases not matched to a gene: 7. Here the CDR3 DNA reads TGCGCCAGCAGCCAACCGGGACAGATGAGCTCCTACAATGAGCAGTTCTTC. Translating gives CASSQPGQMSSYNEQFF.

V usage is TRBV7-9 and J usage is TRBJ1-1; 8 bases match TRBD1. The CDR3 consists of 15 residues. J lost 1 base, V lost 3 bases, and 4 bases had no gene match. Germline V lookup: CDR1 SEHNR, CDR2 FQNEAQ (reference sequence). The CDR3 DNA is TGTGCCAGCAGCTTTCAGGGGGCTCCGAACACTGAAGCTTTCTTT. It encodes CASSFQGAPNTEAFF.

The CDR3 DNA sequence: TGTGCCACCAGCAGAACTCAGGGGGAAGCGAACTATGGCTACACCTTC. It specifies CATSRTQGEANYGYTF. The V and J genes are TRBV15 and TRBJ1-2; 7 bases are shared with TRBD1. The V gene's germline CDR1 is LNHNV and CDR2 YYDKDF (reference sequence). The CDR3 length is 16 residues. J was trimmed by 2 bases and V by 2 bases; bases with no gene match: 8.

The rearrangement uses TRBV24-1 and TRBJ1-5; no clear D. Germline V lookup: CDR1 KGHDR, CDR2 SFDVKD. The CDR3 loop spans 16 amino acids. Trimming removed 0 bases at V and 6 bases at J, with 14 bases between. The CDR3 sequence is CATSDLRHSEGQPQHF. In nucleotides, the CDR3 is TGTGCCACCAGTGATTTGCGACACAGCGAGGGTCAGCCCCAGCATTTT.

This clone was recorded once. The rearrangement joins TRBV6-6 to TRBJ2-7; TRBD1 agrees at 8 bases. J lost 0 bases, V lost 1 base, and 5 bases had no gene match. Germline V lookup: CDR1 MNHNY, CDR2 SVGAGI (reference sequence). This CDR3 is 16 amino acids long. This CDR3 is CASSYLPGQVSYEQYF. The DNA of the CDR3 is TGTGCCAGCAGTTACTTACCGGGACAGGTCTCCTACGAGCAGTACTTC.

This clone has a single count. The V gene is TRBV27, the J gene TRBJ2-7; no clear D. Trimming stripped 3 bases from V and 0 bases from J, with 15 bases between. This CDR3 has 16 amino acids. Germline V gene lookup returns CDR1 MNHEY and CDR2 SMNVEV (reference sequence). CDR3 sequence reads: CASSLTLALSSYEQYF. The CDR3 DNA reads TGTGCCAGCAGTTTGACTCTGGCGTTGAGCTCCTACGAGCAGTACTTC.

This chain uses TRBV6-6 with TRBJ1-1; 7 positions match TRBD1. CDR3 length equals 15 residues. Germline-derived CDR1 and CDR2 are MNHNY and SVGAGI (reference sequence). Trimming removed 2 bases from V and 6 bases from J; junction bases left unmatched: 9. The CDR3 is CASSYADRVYAEAFF. As DNA, the CDR3 is TGTGCCAGCAGTTACGCAGACAGGGTATATGCTGAAGCTTTCTTT.

The chain joins TRBV5-1 to TRBJ2-1, with 16 bases matching TRBD2. V gave up 3 bases and J gave up 4 bases; unmatched junction bases: 10. Germline V gene sequence: CDR1 SGHRS, CDR2 YFSETQ. This CDR3 has 19 amino acids. The DNA for the CDR3 is TGCGCCAGCAGCTCAGTCCCGGGACTAGCGGGAGGGATGTACAATGAGCAGTTCTTC. Amino acid sequence: CASSSVPGLAGGMYNEQFF.

The rearrangement uses TRBV7-9 and TRBJ2-7, with D maybe TRBD1 (6 bases). The germline V gene has CDR1 SEHNR and CDR2 FQNEAQ (reference sequence). The CDR3 length is 14 residues. Trimming removed 7 bases from V and 3 bases from J, with 16 bases in between. CDR3 region: CASTTGTEDYEQYF. CDR3 DNA: TGTGCCAGCACAACAGGGACCGAAGACTACGAGCAGTACTTC.

A few counts support this clone. The CDR3 coding sequence is TGTGCCAGCGCCGGAGGGGCCTCCTACGAGCAGTACTTC. As protein: CASAGGASYEQYF. V and J are TRBV11-1 and TRBJ2-7; a possible D gene is TRBD2 (6 bases). This CDR3 spans 13 amino acids. From germline, CDR1 is SGHAT and CDR2 FQDESV (reference sequence). Trimming pared 8 bases from V and 0 bases from J, leaving 11 bases between.

This chain uses TRBV5-1 with TRBJ2-5; D might be TRBD1 (5 bases). CDR3 length equals 15 residues. CDR1 and CDR2 from the germline V gene are SGHRS and YFSETQ. Trimming left V 0 bases short and J 2 bases short, with 11 bases between. The CDR3: CASSLVGHKQETQYF. CDR3 bases: TGCGCCAGCAGCTTGGTAGGACACAAGCAAGAGACCCAGTACTTC.

The rearrangement uses TRBV6-1 and TRBJ2-1, with D unclear. The CDR3 covers 13 residues. The germline V gene has CDR1 MNHNS and CDR2 SASEGT. V lost 2 bases to trimming and J lost 9 bases, with 11 bases between them. The CDR3 loop reads CASSEIRSGEQFF. DNA of the CDR3: TGTGCCAGCAGTGAAATTCGGTCGGGTGAGCAGTTCTTC.

This clone is a singleton in its sample. This chain links TRBV11-2 with TRBJ1-2, with D maybe TRBD1 (6 bases). The V gene lost 1 base and the J gene lost 7 bases, with 13 bases spanning the gap. Germline V gives CDR1 SGHAT, CDR2 FQNNGV. The CDR3 spans 14 residues. CDR3 sequence: CASSLVVGGSGYTF. CDR3 sequence (DNA): TGTGCCAGCAGCTTAGTAGTAGGGGGAAGTGGCTACACCTTC. The full variable domain, its missing parts supplied by reference TRBV11-2 and TRBJ1-2, is EAGVAQSPRYKIIEKRQSVAFWCNPISGHATLYWYQQILGQGPKLLIQFQNNGVVDDSQLPKDRFSAERLKGVDSTLKIQPAKLEDSAVYLCASSLVVGGSGYTFGSGTRLTVV.

This chain links TRBV7-9 with TRBJ1-1, with TRBD1 identical over 7 bases. The CDR3 has 15 amino acids. V lost 5 bases, J lost 4 bases, and 10 bases stayed unmatched. Germline values: CDR1 SEHNR, CDR2 FQNEAQ (reference sequence). Written as DNA, the CDR3 is TGTGCCAGCAGCCCGCCTACAGGGGTTGGCACTGAAGCTTTCTTT. Encoded protein: CASSPPTGVGTEAFF. The full variable domain, with the rest looked up from reference TRBV7-9 and TRBJ1-1, is DTGVSQNPRHKITKRGQNVTFRCDPISEHNRLYWYRQTLGQGPEFLTYFQNEAQLEKSRLLSDRFSAERPKGSFSTLEIQRTEQGDSAMYLCASSPPTGVGTEAFFGQGTRLTVV.

The chain is built from TRBV5-1 and TRBJ1-1, with D possibly being TRBD1 (6 bases). Trimming cost V 0 bases and J 4 bases, with 13 bases left between them. The CDR3 totals 15 residues. CDR1 is SGHRS, CDR2 YFSETQ, per germline. CDR3 sequence (DNA): TGCGCCAGCAGCTTGGGTTTAGGGGGTGTCACTGAAGCTTTCTTT. It translates to CASSLGLGGVTEAFF.

This clone appeared a single time. The chain links TRBV6-5 to TRBJ2-1, with TRBD2 matching over 11 bases. The CDR3 has 16 residues. V gave up 2 bases and J gave up 10 bases; unmatched junction bases: 10. CDR1 is MNHEY, CDR2 SVGAGI, per germline. As DNA, the CDR3 is TGTGCCAGCAGTTACACTCTAGCGGGAGGTGGGCGGGAGCAGTTCTTC. This encodes CASSYTLAGGGREQFF.

The rearrangement joins TRBV12-5 to TRBJ2-3; 7 positions match TRBD2. Germline trimming cut 6 bases from V and 7 bases from J; bases unmatched to any gene: 10. This CDR3 region has 14 residues. From germline, CDR1 is LGHNT and CDR2 FRNRAP. The CDR3 region has the DNA TGTGCTAGTGGCCGGAGCGGGACGGGAAATACGCAGTATTTT. Translating it yields CASGRSGTGNTQYF.

The chain employs TRBV2 and TRBJ2-7; D remains unclear. Trimming shortened V by 5 bases and J by 3 bases, and 8 bases separated the two germline ends. There are 12 residues in the CDR3. The germline V gene encodes CDR1 SNHLY and CDR2 FYNNEI. In DNA form, the CDR3 reads TGTGCCAGCAGTACCTCCGGCTACGAGCAGTACTTC. It encodes CASSTSGYEQYF.